A selection of T cell receptor beta chains follows, all from one sample in a study of blood T cell repertoires in COVID-19. Libraries were prepared by immunoSEQ multiplex PCR; TCRdb keeps only in-frame clonotypes and omits some of them. This sample has a few hundred thousand clones, with over 80% found just once. The sample consisted of PBMCs or T cells enriched from blood (not recorded which). The receptor source for this set is a woman under 30 who had recovered from COVID-19. Each CDR3 is given with its conserved first and last residue. Each record gives: clone size, D gene, J gene, V gene, CDR3 DNA, CDR3 protein. D genes are given only for firm matches. Rows may omit the clone size; those that give it use once, few, many or a size class.

-,-,TRBJ1-2,TRBV7-9,TGTGCCAGCAGCTTAGCGAACAGTTTCTATGGCTACACCTTC,CASSLANSFYGYTF
-,-,TRBJ1-5,TRBV28,TGTGCCAGCAGGTCCCCACAGGGACGGGACAATCAGCCCCAGCATTTT,CASRSPQGRDNQPQHF
-,TRBD2,TRBJ2-3,TRBV5-1,TGCGCCAGCAGCTCAGGACTAGCGGGAGTCACAGATACGCAGTATTTT,CASSSGLAGVTDTQYF
few,-,TRBJ1-2,TRBV19,TGTGCCAGTGAAGGACGGGAAAACTATGGCTACACCTTC,CASEGRENYGYTF
-,TRBD1,TRBJ2-3,TRBV5-6,TGTGCCAGCACCCCGACAGGGGGCACAGATACGCAGTATTTT,CASTPTGGTDTQYF
-,TRBD2,TRBJ2-1,TRBV10-3,TGTGCCATCTGGGCGGGAGGCTACAATGAGCAGTTCTTC,CAIWAGGYNEQFF
-,-,TRBJ1-2,TRBV6-6,TGTGCCAGCAGTCCCGCGACAGGAAGGGGGTCTAACTATGGCTACACCTTC,CASSPATGRGSNYGYTF
-,-,TRBJ2-1,TRBV3-1/TRBV3-2,TGTGCCAGCAGCCCCCCCTGGGGCGACAATGAGCAGTTCTTC,CASSPPWGDNEQFF
-,-,TRBJ1-2,TRBV7-9,TGTGCCAGCAGCCCAGAGGGCTCCTATGGCTACACCTTC,CASSPEGSYGYTF
-,TRBD2,TRBJ2-3,TRBV7-3,TGTGCCAGCAGCTTACGAGCGGGAACAGATACGCAGTATTTT,CASSLRAGTDTQYF
few,TRBD1,TRBJ1-1,TRBV11-2,TGTGCCAGCAGCTTGGACAGGGACACTGAAGCTTTCTTT,CASSLDRDTEAFF
-,-,TRBJ1-2,TRBV7-9,TGTGCCAGCAGCTTAGGGACAGCTATCAACTATGGCTACACCTTC,CASSLGTAINYGYTF